What follows is one TCR beta chain and its context. Its antigen is unidentified. Germline CDR1 is MNHNS and CDR2 is SASEGT. The CDR3 has 13 amino acids. V lost 7 bases and J lost 6; bases outside the gene matches: 7. Each single cDNA molecule received a unique molecular identifier. A single record per CDR3 protein comes from TCRdb applying MiXCR to the 5' RACE reads. The table records 85,000 to 100,000 distinct CDR3 sequences, over 15% of them present only once. This specimen belongs to a study of early T cells in non-severe SARS-CoV-2 infection. Study-level findings and limits: The matching step, a VDJdb search, favored anti-spike CD8 responses and missed private and CD4 specificities.

The sample here was whole blood, taken at baseline. The chain employs TRBV6-1 and TRBJ2-7, with 9 bases matching TRBD1. The clonotype comes from an adult who was a healthcare worker with PCR-confirmed SARS-CoV-2 infection or an uninfected control (not recorded which). CDR3 loop: CASMGQGFVEQYF. The CDR3 coding sequence is TGTGCCAGCATGGGACAGGGATTTGTCGAGCAGTACTTC.